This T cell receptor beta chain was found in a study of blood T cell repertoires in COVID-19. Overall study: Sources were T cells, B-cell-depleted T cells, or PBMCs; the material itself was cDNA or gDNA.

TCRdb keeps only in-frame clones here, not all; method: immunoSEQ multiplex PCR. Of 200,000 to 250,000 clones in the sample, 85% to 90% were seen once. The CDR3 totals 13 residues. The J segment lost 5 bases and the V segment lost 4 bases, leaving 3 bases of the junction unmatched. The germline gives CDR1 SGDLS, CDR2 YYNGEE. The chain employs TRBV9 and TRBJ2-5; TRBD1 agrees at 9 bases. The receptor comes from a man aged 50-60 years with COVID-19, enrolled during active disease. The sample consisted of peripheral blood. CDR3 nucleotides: TGTGCCAGCAGCCCTGGACAGGGGGAGACCCAGTACTTC. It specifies CASSPGQGETQYF.